A single sample gave rise to the 21 T cell receptor beta chains below, sequenced in a study of shared clonotypes between healthy human individuals. TCRdb's table, derived via immunoSEQ multiplex PCR, lists solely in-frame clones and lacks some. The sample has hundreds of thousands of clones, 90% to 97% seen once; the top ten hold about 0.054%. The sequencing sample was made of naive CD4+ T cells sorted from blood. Sample subset: CD45RA+ positively selected. These receptors all stem from a woman aged 30 to 39 in good health.

The CDR3: CASSLGARFQPQHF. The DNA of the CDR3 is TGTGCCAGCAGCTTAGGGGCTCGCTTTCAGCCCCAGCATTTT. The rearrangement joins TRBV5-8 to TRBJ1-5; D is possibly TRBD1 (5 bases). This CDR3 comprises 14 residues. Germline loops: CDR1 SGHTS, CDR2 YDEGEE. Trimming stripped 2 bases from V and 6 bases from J, with 12 bases between.

J is TRBJ2-3 and V is TRBV27, with TRBD2 as a possible D gene (6 bases). V dropped 10 bases and J dropped 5 bases, with 19 bases sitting between them. CDR1 and CDR2 from the germline V gene are MNHEY and SMNVEV (reference sequence). CDR3 size: 14 residues. The CDR3 loop is CATTGGWLRDTQYF. The CDR3 DNA follows: TGTGCCACCACCGGAGGGTGGTTGAGAGATACGCAGTATTTT.

V is TRBV6-5 and J is TRBJ1-1; 7 bases line up with TRBD1. The CDR3 is 15 residues long. Germline CDR1 reads MNHEY; CDR2 reads SVGAGI. The V and J ends lost 10 bases and 4 bases, in that order; junction bases with no gene match: 15. The chain's CDR3 is CATQEQTGIGTEAFF. CDR3 DNA: TGTGCCACACAAGAACAGACAGGGATAGGCACTGAAGCTTTCTTT.

The chain carries TRBV5-6 and TRBJ2-7, with D uncertain. Trimming stripped 2 bases from V and 4 bases from J, with 7 bases between. The CDR3 has 12 residues. In germline, CDR1 is SGHDT, CDR2 YYEEEE. CDR3 amino acids: CASSFDKYEQYF. As DNA, the CDR3 is TGTGCCAGCAGCTTTGACAAATACGAGCAGTACTTC.

This clone was counted once. The rearrangement links TRBV4-1 to TRBJ1-5, with D perhaps matching TRBD1 (5 bases). Trimming stripped 5 bases from V and 0 bases from J, with 11 bases between. Germline CDR1 reads MGHRA; CDR2 reads YSYEKL. The CDR3 contains 15 residues. The CDR3 bases are TGCGCCAGCAGCTTCCAGGACAATAGCAATCAGCCCCAGCATTTT. Protein sequence: CASSFQDNSNQPQHF.

The DNA for the CDR3 is TGTGCCAGCAGCTTAGTGACCAGGTTAACCTACGAGCAGTACTTC. This codes for CASSLVTRLTYEQYF. The chain carries TRBV11-2 and TRBJ2-7; no firm D call. The CDR3 is 15 residues long. CDR1 is SGHAT, CDR2 FQNNGV, per germline. V was clipped by 1 base and J by 2 bases, with 12 bases between them.

V usage is TRBV28 and J usage is TRBJ1-5, with D maybe TRBD1 (5 bases). The CDR3 spans 14 residues. Germline CDR1 reads MDHEN; CDR2 reads SYDVKM. V shed 2 bases and J shed 6 bases, with 11 bases lying between them. Written as DNA, the CDR3 is TGTGCCAGCAGTTTAGTGGCAGGGACTCAGCCCCAGCATTTT. It yields the protein CASSLVAGTQPQHF.

This rearrangement joins TRBV7-9 to TRBJ2-3; unclear D gene. Trimming cost V 2 bases and J 4 bases, with 16 bases left between them. The germline V gene encodes CDR1 SEHNR and CDR2 FQNEAQ (reference sequence). This CDR3 contains 16 residues. The CDR3 coding sequence is TGTGCCAGCAGCTTACGCCCCGACGAGAATCCAGATACGCAGTATTTT. Its translation: CASSLRPDENPDTQYF.

This chain uses TRBV5-1 with TRBJ2-3, with 10 bases lining up with TRBD2. Germline V gene lookup returns CDR1 SGHRS and CDR2 YFSETQ. The length of the CDR3 is 17 residues. Trimming at V came to 4 bases and at J to 2 bases, leaving 10 bases not matched to a gene. CDR3: CASSPGLATYPTDTQYF. The CDR3 coding sequence is TGCGCCAGCAGCCCGGGACTAGCGACCTACCCCACAGATACGCAGTATTTT. The whole variable domain, remainder taken from reference TRBV5-1 and TRBJ2-3, is KAGVTQTPRYLIKTRGQQVTLSCSPISGHRSVSWYQQTPGQGLQFLFEYFSETQRNKGNFPGRFSGRQFSNSRSEMNVSTLELGDSALYLCASSPGLATYPTDTQYFGPGTRLTVL.

This clone was detected once. This chain uses TRBV4-2 with TRBJ2-7; 15 bases line up with TRBD2. Per the germline V gene, CDR1 is LGHNA and CDR2 is YNFKEQ. The CDR3 has 15 amino acids. The V gene end was trimmed by 4 bases and the J gene end by 5 bases; junction bases not matched to a gene: 3. The CDR3 DNA sequence: TGTGCCAGCAGCCCAGGGACTAGCGGGAGGAACGAGCAGTACTTC. This encodes CASSPGTSGRNEQYF.

The chain is built from TRBV4-1 and TRBJ1-1, with 9 bases lining up with TRBD1. The length of the CDR3 is 15 residues. V lost 3 bases and J lost 4; bases outside the gene matches: 6. The germline V gene encodes CDR1 MGHRA and CDR2 YSYEKL. The chain's CDR3 is CASSHADRGGTEAFF. The CDR3 region has the DNA TGCGCCAGCAGCCATGCTGACAGGGGGGGCACTGAAGCTTTCTTT.

The V gene is TRBV7-2, the J gene TRBJ1-5; TRBD1 aligns across 7 bases. CDR1 SGHTA and CDR2 FQGNSA come from the germline V gene. V lost 1 base, J lost 7 bases, and 4 bases stayed unmatched. This CDR3 is 14 amino acids long. The CDR3 bases are TGTGCCAGCAGCTTAGTCACAGGGGACCAGCCCCAGCATTTT. Translated: CASSLVTGDQPQHF.

About this clone itself: Other DNA sequences in this specimen translate into the identical CDR3. The chain combines TRBV19 with TRBJ2-7; 10 bases line up with TRBD2. CDR1 LNHDA and CDR2 SQIVND come from the germline V gene (reference sequence). V was pared by 8 bases and J by 0 bases, with 7 bases of the junction left unmatched. The CDR3 is 15 residues long. CDR3 DNA sequence: TGTGCCAGTCGCCCTAGCGGGAGAAACTCCTACGAGCAGTACTTC. Amino acids: CASRPSGRNSYEQYF.

The rearrangement uses TRBV5-6 and TRBJ1-4; TRBD1 matches at 9 bases. This CDR3 region has 16 residues. Germline V gene sequence: CDR1 SGHDT, CDR2 YYEEEE. V was pared by 4 bases and J by 3 bases, with 7 bases of the junction left unmatched. As DNA, the CDR3 is TGTGCCAGCAGCCAGACAGGGGGGGTCGCTAATGAAAAACTGTTTTTT. It translates to CASSQTGGVANEKLFF. The full variable domain, completed using reference TRBV5-6 and TRBJ1-4, is DAGVTQSPTHLIKTRGQQVTLRCSPKSGHDTVSWYQQALGQGPQFIFQYYEEEERQRGNFPDRFSGHQFPNYSSELNVNALLLGDSALYLCASSQTGGVANEKLFFGSGTQLSVL.

In this sample, this clone turned up once. V usage is TRBV7-3 and J usage is TRBJ2-1, with D perhaps matching TRBD2 (6 bases). CDR3 length equals 16 residues. In germline, CDR1 is SGHTA, CDR2 FQGTGA. Trimming left V 4 bases short and J 9 bases short, with 22 bases between. CDR3 sequence: CASSSHQNRYGSEQFF. Written as DNA, the CDR3 is TGTGCCAGCAGCTCCCACCAGAACAGGTACGGGAGTGAGCAGTTCTTC. Drawing the rest from reference TRBV7-3 and TRBJ2-1, the complete variable domain is GAGVSQTPSNKVTEKGKYVELRCDPISGHTALYWYRQSLGQGPEFLIYFQGTGAADDSGLPNDRFFAVRPEGSVSTLKIQRTERGDSAVYLCASSSHQNRYGSEQFFGPGTRLTVL.

This chain uses TRBV29-1 with TRBJ2-7; D is uncertain. Trimming took 8 bases from V and 4 from J, leaving 12 bases between them. Germline assignment: CDR1 SQVTM and CDR2 ANQGSEA. The CDR3 consists of 11 residues. The DNA for the CDR3 is TGCAGCTTCTTGTACGAATACGAGCAGTACTTC. Residues: CSFLYEYEQYF.

The chain combines TRBV2 with TRBJ2-1; no firm D call. Germline V gene sequence: CDR1 SNHLY, CDR2 FYNNEI. V was clipped by 1 base and J by 0 bases, with 7 bases between them. CDR3 length: 15 residues. The CDR3 nucleotides are TGTGCCAGCAGTGAAGATCAGAGCTCCTACAATGAGCAGTTCTTC. This sequence encodes CASSEDQSSYNEQFF. The entire variable domain, with the rest obtained from reference TRBV2 and TRBJ2-1, is as follows: EPEVTQTPSHQVTQMGQEVILRCVPISNHLYFYWYRQILGQKVEFLVSFYNNEISEKSEIFDDQFSVERPDGSNFTLKIRSTKLEDSAMYFCASSEDQSSYNEQFFGPGTRLTVL.

The rearrangement uses TRBV6-1 and TRBJ2-7; D remains unclear. CDR3 length: 16 residues. Trimming stripped 0 bases from V and 4 bases from J, with 16 bases between. Germline loops: CDR1 MNHNS, CDR2 SASEGT. In DNA form, the CDR3 reads TGTGCCAGCAGTGAAGCGGGAACGCCACGACTGTACGAGCAGTACTTC. This gives the protein CASSEAGTPRLYEQYF.

This clone was counted a single time. The rearrangement joins TRBV18 to TRBJ2-7; 7 nucleotides align to TRBD1. After removal of 8 bases from V and 1 base from J, the junction contained 8 bases not matched to a gene. The length of the CDR3 is 14 residues. Per the germline V gene, CDR1 is KGHSH and CDR2 is LQKENI. The CDR3 reads CASQDDRESYEQYF. The CDR3 coding sequence is TGTGCCAGCCAAGACGACAGGGAATCCTACGAGCAGTACTTC.

The rearrangement uses TRBV27 and TRBJ1-1, with a weak D call TRBD1 (5 bases). Trimming shortened V by 4 bases and J by 0 bases, and 9 bases separated the two germline ends. From germline, CDR1 is MNHEY and CDR2 SMNVEV (reference sequence). The CDR3 sequence is 14 residues long. The chain's CDR3 is CASSSQGVNTEAFF. CDR3 sequence (DNA): TGTGCCAGCAGTTCTCAGGGTGTGAACACTGAAGCTTTCTTT.

This chain joins TRBV19 and TRBJ1-5, with TRBD1 matching over 9 bases. Losses at the gene ends were 6 bases for V and 6 bases for J; bases not matched to a gene: 6. This CDR3 has 14 residues. CDR1 LNHDA and CDR2 SQIVND come from the germline V gene (reference sequence). The CDR3 sequence is CASRRDRDGQPQHF. DNA for the CDR3: TGTGCCAGTAGACGGGACAGGGATGGTCAGCCCCAGCATTTT.